The rows below give T cell receptor beta chains drawn from one sample of a study of beta chain features in type 1 diabetes. The data were produced by immunoSEQ multiplex PCR, yet TCRdb's version contains in-frame clones alone and is incomplete. The data show about 39,000 clones, roughly 49% seen once. Input material: central memory CD4+ T cells from blood. The receptors shown here come from a woman in her late teens or twenties in good health. Each CDR3 is given without its conserved first and last residue. Each record gives: V gene, J gene, CDR3 protein.

>TRBV19|TRBJ1-4
ASRPDIGSGEKLF
>TRBV27|TRBJ1-1
ASSRGQAGTF
>TRBV4-1|TRBJ2-1
ASSNLRLEREGYNEQF
>TRBV7-7|TRBJ1-5
ASSIGTLTAPQH
>TRBV6-5|TRBJ1-3
ASSAGTVSGNTIY
>TRBV6-5|TRBJ2-1
ASSYSGGSYNEQF
>TRBV7-6|TRBJ2-3
ASSLRRAGGPTDTQY
>TRBV6-5|TRBJ2-2
ASSYSRDGELF
>TRBV7-2|TRBJ2-3
ASSISVGADTQY
>TRBV29-1|TRBJ2-3
SAEAVPDTQY
>TRBV16|TRBJ1-2
ASSQSSTNYGYT
>TRBV5-1|TRBJ1-2
ASSAGQANYGYT
>TRBV11-2|TRBJ1-6
ASSRHSRGISPLH
>TRBV30|TRBJ2-6
AWRVFRSRTSSGANVLT
>TRBV7-2|TRBJ1-5
ASSPAGLGGQPQH
>TRBV30|TRBJ1-4
AWSVYRGLGNEKLF
>TRBV14|TRBJ2-1
ASSPLGGGSIYNEQF
>TRBV4-1|TRBJ2-1
ASSQTLTSFHEQF
>TRBV5-1|TRBJ2-3
ASSVQGAVNTQY
>TRBV7-9|TRBJ2-5
ASSSRLAGGETQY
>TRBV2|TRBJ1-2
ASRATVVGYGYT
>TRBV7-2|TRBJ2-5
ASSLGRPPGQETQY
>TRBV30|TRBJ1-5
AWGQGSNQPQH
>TRBV4-1|TRBJ1-2
ASSQPGTGNGYT